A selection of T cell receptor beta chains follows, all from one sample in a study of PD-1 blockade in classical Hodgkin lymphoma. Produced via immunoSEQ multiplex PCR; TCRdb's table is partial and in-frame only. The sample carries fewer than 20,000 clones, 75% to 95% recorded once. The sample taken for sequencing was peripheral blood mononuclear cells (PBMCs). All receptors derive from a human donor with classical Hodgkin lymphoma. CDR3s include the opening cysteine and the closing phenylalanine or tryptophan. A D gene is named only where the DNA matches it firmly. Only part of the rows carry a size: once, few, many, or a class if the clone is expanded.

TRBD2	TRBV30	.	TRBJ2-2	TGTGCCTCCCCCCGGGGGGAGCACGGGGAGCTGTTTTTT	CASPRGEHGELFF
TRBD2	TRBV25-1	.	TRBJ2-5	TGTGCCAGCAGTGGCCAAGGCCGGCGGGAGGGAGGGGGAGAGACCCAGTACTTC	CASSGQGRREGGGETQYF
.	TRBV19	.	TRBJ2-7	TGTGCCAGTAGTACCAAACCGGGACCATCCTACGAGCAGTACTTC	CASSTKPGPSYEQYF
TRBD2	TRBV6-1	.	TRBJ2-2	TGTGCCAGCAGTATCCGGGAGGACGGGACCGGGGAGCTGTTTTTT	CASSIREDGTGELFF
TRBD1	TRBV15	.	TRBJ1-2	TGTGCCACCAGCAGAGATTACCGCTCGCCAGGGGGCCGGGGCTACACCTTC	CATSRDYRSPGGRGYTF
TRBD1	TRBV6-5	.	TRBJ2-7	TGTGCCAGCAGTTCGGGACAGGGGGGCGAGCAGTACTTC	CASSSGQGGEQYF
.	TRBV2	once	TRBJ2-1	TGTGCCAGCAGTTACACGGACGGGAATGAGCAGTTCTTC	CASSYTDGNEQFF
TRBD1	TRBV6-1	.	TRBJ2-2	TGTGCCAGCAGTACGACAGGGGATACCGGGGAGCTGTTTTTT	CASSTTGDTGELFF
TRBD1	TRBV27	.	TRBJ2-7	TGTGCCAGCAGTAACCCGCGGACAGGCGGCTACGAGCAGTACTTC	CASSNPRTGGYEQYF
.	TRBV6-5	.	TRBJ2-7	TGTGCCAGCAGTCCTGGCCCGGGGGAGCAGTACTTC	CASSPGPGEQYF
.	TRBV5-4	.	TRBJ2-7	TGTGCCAGCAGCCCCAGGGGGGGCTCCTACGAGCAGTACTTC	CASSPRGGSYEQYF
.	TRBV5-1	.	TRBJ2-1	TGCGCCAGCAGCTTGGGGCCTTACCCAGGGGATGAGCAGTTCTTC	CASSLGPYPGDEQFF
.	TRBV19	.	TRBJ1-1	TGTGCCAGTAGTATAGATCCCGACGGAATTAACACTGAAGCTTTCTTT	CASSIDPDGINTEAFF
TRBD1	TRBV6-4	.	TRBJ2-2	TGTGCCAGCAGTGACTCGGGACAGGACACCGGGGAGCTGTTTTTT	CASSDSGQDTGELFF
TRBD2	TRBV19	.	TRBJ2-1	TGTGCCAGTACGGGACTAGCGGGAGGGCCGGGCGAGCAGTTCTTC	CASTGLAGGPGEQFF
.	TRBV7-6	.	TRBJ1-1	TGTGCCAGCAGCACCCGGGACATCACTGAAGCTTTCTTT	CASSTRDITEAFF
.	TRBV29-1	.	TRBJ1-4	TGCAGCTCTTCCCCAGGGTCAACTAATGAAAAACTGTTTTTT	CSSSPGSTNEKLFF
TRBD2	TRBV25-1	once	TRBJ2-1	TGTGCCAGCAGTGTGCTAGCGGGAGACTACAATGAGCAGTTCTTC	CASSVLAGDYNEQFF
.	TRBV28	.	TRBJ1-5	TGTGCCAGCAGTTTGTTCTCGCCTTTCAGCAATCAGCCCCAGCATTTT	CASSLFSPFSNQPQHF
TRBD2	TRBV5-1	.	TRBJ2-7	TGCGCCAGCAGCGGGGGGGACCTACAGGACGAGCAGTACTTC	CASSGGDLQDEQYF
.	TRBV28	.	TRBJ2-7	TGTGCCAGCAGCGCAATTACGGAGGGTCCGGGGAACTGGGCTTACGAGCAGTACTTC	CASSAITEGPGNWAYEQYF
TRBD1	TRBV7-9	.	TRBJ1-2	TGTGCCAGCAGCCAAAGGAAGGACAGGGGAATCTATGGCTACACCTTC	CASSQRKDRGIYGYTF
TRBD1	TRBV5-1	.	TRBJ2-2	TGCGCCAGCAGCGTCTCAGGGGGCGACACCGGGGAGCTGTTTTTT	CASSVSGGDTGELFF
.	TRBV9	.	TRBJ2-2	TGTGCCAGTGCGGGATTACCCACCGGGGAGCTGTTTTTT	CASAGLPTGELFF
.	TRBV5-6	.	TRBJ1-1	TGTGCCAGCAGTGTACGGGCCTCCGAGACTGAAGCTTTCTTT	CASSVRASETEAFF
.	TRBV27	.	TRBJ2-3	TGTGCCAGCAGTTTTAGGGCTAGCACGCAGTATTTT	CASSFRASTQYF